This T cell receptor beta chain was observed in a study of T cell responses to AZD1222 COVID-19 vaccine. For the study at large: Second-dose timings of about 4 or about 12 weeks were pooled. Whole-study findings and limits: White British donors predominated, females outnumbered males, and clonal diversity was possibly underestimated. Among vaccine-associated CD4 TCRs, coverage spanned spike, with dominance at 160-218 and 743-854.

This clone showed up just once. Its specificity is not known. Germline assignment: CDR1 LGHDT and CDR2 YNNKEL (reference sequence). Between the trimmed V and J ends, which lost 6 bases and 6 bases, there was a span of 17 bases. The CDR3 runs 15 residues. The data were produced by immunoSEQ multiplex PCR, yet TCRdb's version contains in-frame clones alone and is incomplete. The repertoire holds approximately 110,000 clones, with 70% to 85% as singletons. The specimen comprised peripheral blood, sampled on day 0 of AZD1222 vaccination. The TCR sequence derives from an adult in good health. This sequence joins TRBV3-1 (or the pseudogene TRBV3-2) and TRBJ2-2; perhaps TRBD1 as D (6 bases). CDR3 sequence: CASSKTGGRAGELFF. The CDR3 coding sequence is TGTGCCAGCAGTAAGACAGGAGGAAGGGCCGGGGAGCTGTTTTTT.